The clone carrying this T cell receptor beta chain has just one count. One end of the junction varies from germline; a read error may be responsible. Together with a sample-barcoded 5' primer, a J-beta primer mix was included in a second PCR lasting about 6 to 11 cycles. TCRdb used MiXCR to reprocess the 5' RACE reads, holding one entry per CDR3 protein. This sample has 1.5 million to 1.9 million distinct CDR3 sequences, with 35% to 45% found just once. The data stem from a study of blood T cells in healthy people across ages. The germline CDR1 and CDR2 sequences are KGHDR and SFDVKD. The CDR3 runs to 19 residues.

This TCR was sampled from a woman under 30 in good health. The chain is built from TRBV24-1 and TRBJ2-2; the match to TRBD2 covers 13 bases. Sequencing was carried out using blood. CDR3 sequence reads: CATSDKLAGGPIDTRELFF. CDR3 coding DNA: TGTGCCACCAGTGATAAACTAGCGGGAGGGCCTATAGACACCAGGGAGCTGTTTTTT.